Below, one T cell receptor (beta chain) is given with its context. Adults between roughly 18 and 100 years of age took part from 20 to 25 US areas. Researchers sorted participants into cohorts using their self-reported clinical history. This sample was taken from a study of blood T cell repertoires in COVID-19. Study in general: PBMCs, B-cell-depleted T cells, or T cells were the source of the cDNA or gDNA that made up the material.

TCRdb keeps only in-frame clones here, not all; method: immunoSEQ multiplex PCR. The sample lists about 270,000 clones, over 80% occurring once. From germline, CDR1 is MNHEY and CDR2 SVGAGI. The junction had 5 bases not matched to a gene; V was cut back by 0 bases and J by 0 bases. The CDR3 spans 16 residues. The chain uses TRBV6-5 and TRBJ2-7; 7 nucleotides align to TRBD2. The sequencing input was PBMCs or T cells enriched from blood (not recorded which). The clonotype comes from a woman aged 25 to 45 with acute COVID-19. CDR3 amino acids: CASSYSFASGSYEQYF. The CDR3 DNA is TGTGCCAGCAGTTACTCGTTTGCTAGCGGCTCCTACGAGCAGTACTTC.